This T cell receptor (beta chain) derives from a study of technical replicates of blood from several donors. The CDR3 length is 14 residues. Trimming shortened V by 6 bases and J by 6 bases, and 15 bases separated the two germline ends. From germline, CDR1 is MNHEY and CDR2 SVGAGI. Sequencing used immunoSEQ multiplex PCR; TCRdb keeps in-frame clones, though not all of them. This repertoire shows about 62,000 clones, just under 90% found once; its top ten account for 4.8%. The sequenced sample was PBMCs. The sequence was obtained from a human donor in good health. Some clones in this sample may be carry-over from other donors' samples. This chain links TRBV6-5 with TRBJ1-5; D not resolved. The CDR3 spells CASSPTGPGQPQHF. The CDR3 DNA reads as TGTGCCAGCAGCCCCACGGGTCCGGGTCAGCCCCAGCATTTT.